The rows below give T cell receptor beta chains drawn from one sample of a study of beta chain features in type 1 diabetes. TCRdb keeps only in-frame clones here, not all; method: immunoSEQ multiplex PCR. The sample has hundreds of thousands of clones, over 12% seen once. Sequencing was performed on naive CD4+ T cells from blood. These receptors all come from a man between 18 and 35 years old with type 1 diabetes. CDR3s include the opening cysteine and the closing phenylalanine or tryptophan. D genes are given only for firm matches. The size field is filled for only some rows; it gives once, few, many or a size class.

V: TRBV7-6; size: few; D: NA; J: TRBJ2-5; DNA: TGTGCCAGCAGCTTAGGTCAGCTCCAAGAGACCCAGTACTTC; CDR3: CASSLGQLQETQYF
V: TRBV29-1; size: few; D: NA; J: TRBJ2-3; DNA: TGCAGCGTTCCGAGTGGGTCCGGGCCGCGGGATACGCAGTATTTT; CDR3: CSVPSGSGPRDTQYF
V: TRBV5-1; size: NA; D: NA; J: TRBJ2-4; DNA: TGCGCCAGCAGCTCCGGGACAAGAGTAAACATTCAGTACTTC; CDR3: CASSSGTRVNIQYF
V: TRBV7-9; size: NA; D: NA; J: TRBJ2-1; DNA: TGTGCCAGCAGCTTAGGGACCAATGAGCAGTTCTTC; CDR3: CASSLGTNEQFF
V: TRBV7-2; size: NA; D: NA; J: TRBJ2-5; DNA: TGTGCCAGCAGCCCCCGGGTACTCGGGGAGACCCAGTACTTC; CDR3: CASSPRVLGETQYF
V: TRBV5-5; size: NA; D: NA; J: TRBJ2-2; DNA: TGTGCCAGCAGCTGGTGGGACATCGCGAACACCGGGGAGCTGTTTTTT; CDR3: CASSWWDIANTGELFF
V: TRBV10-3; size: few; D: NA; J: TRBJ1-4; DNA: TGTGCCATCAGTGAGTCGATCGGGAGAAGTTCAACTAATGAAAAACTGTTTTTT; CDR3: CAISESIGRSSTNEKLFF
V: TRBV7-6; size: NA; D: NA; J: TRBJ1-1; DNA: TGTGCCAGCAGCACAACAGTGAACACTGAAGCTTTCTTT; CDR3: CASSTTVNTEAFF
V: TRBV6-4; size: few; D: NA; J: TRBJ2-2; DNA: TGTGCCAGCAGTGAACGCGGCGGGGAGCTGTTTTTT; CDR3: CASSERGGELFF
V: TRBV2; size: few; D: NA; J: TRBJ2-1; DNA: TGTGCCAGCAGTGTCTCCAGGGACAATGAGCAGTTCTTC; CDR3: CASSVSRDNEQFF
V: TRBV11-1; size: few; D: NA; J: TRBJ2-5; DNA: TGTGCCAGCGCAGGGTCCCCGACGGAGACCCAGTACTTC; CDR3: CASAGSPTETQYF
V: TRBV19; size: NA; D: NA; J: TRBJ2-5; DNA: TGTGCCAGTAGTAGGGGGGTGGAGACCCAGTACTTC; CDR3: CASSRGVETQYF
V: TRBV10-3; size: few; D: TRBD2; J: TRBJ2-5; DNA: TGTGCCATCAGGGGCGGGGGAATACAAGAGACCCAGTACTTC; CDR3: CAIRGGGIQETQYF
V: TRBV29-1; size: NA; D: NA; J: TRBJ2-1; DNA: TGCAGCGGAGAAGTACCGGGACGTATATACAATGAGCAGTTCTTC; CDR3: CSGEVPGRIYNEQFF
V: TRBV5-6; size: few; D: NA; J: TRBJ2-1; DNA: TGTGCCAGCAGCTTGGCAGGGGTCTACAATGAGCAGTTCTTC; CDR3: CASSLAGVYNEQFF
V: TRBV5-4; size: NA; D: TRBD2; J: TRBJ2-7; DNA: TGTGCCAGCAGCTTAACCGGGACTAGGGACGAGCAGTACTTC; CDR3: CASSLTGTRDEQYF
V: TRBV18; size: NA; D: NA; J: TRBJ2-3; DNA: TGTGCCAGCTCACCGGGACTCGAGCACACAGATACGCAGTATTTT; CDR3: CASSPGLEHTDTQYF
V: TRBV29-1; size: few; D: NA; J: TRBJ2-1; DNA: TGCAGCGTTGGGGGTAGCGCTACTTACAATGAGCAGTTCTTC; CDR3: CSVGGSATYNEQFF
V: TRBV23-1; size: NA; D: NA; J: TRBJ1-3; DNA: TGCGCCAGTGGGGGCTACTCCGGAAACACCATATATTTT; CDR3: CASGGYSGNTIYF
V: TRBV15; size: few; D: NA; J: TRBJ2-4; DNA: TGTGCCACCAGCAGAAGGGGAGACCTAGCCAAAAACATTCAGTACTTC; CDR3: CATSRRGDLAKNIQYF
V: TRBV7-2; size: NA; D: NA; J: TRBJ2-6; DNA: TGTGCCAGCAGCTTAGGGGCAGGGGCTGGGGCCAACGTCCTGACTTTC; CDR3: CASSLGAGAGANVLTF
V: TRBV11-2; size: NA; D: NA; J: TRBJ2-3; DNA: TGTGCCAGCAGCCCACTGAGCGCTTTCACAGATACGCAGTATTTT; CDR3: CASSPLSAFTDTQYF
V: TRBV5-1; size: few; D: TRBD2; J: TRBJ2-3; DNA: TGCGCCAGCAGCGCGGAAGGTCGGGGGGGCACAGATACGCAGTATTTT; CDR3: CASSAEGRGGTDTQYF
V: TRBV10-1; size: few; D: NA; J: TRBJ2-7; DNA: TGCGCCAGCAGTCCCGGAGACCCTTACGAGCAGTACTTC; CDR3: CASSPGDPYEQYF
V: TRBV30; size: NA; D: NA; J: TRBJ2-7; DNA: TGTGCCTGGAGCAGAGGGGGGAGTGAGAACGAGCAGTACTTC; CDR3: CAWSRGGSENEQYF
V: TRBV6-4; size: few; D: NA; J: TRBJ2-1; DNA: TGTGCCAGACTAGAGAGCTCCTACAATGAGCAGTTCTTC; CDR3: CARLESSYNEQFF
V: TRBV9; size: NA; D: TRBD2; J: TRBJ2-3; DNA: TGTGCCAGCAGCTCCCGACTAGCGGGGGAGGTGTATTTT; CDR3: CASSSRLAGEVYF
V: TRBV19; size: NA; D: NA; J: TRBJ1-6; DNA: TGTGCCAGTACCTCTCGACAGGCGGAAAATTCACCCCTCCACTTT; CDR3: CASTSRQAENSPLHF